A single sample is the source of the 30 T cell receptor beta chains below, sequenced in a study of molecular identifiers for immune sequencing clone quantification. TCRdb re-called the PCR reads through MiXCR, storing one row per CDR3 protein. The data hold under 65,000 distinct CDR3 sequences, with around 27% observed a single time. Sequences were obtained from naive CD8+ T cells from blood, with Jurkat cell RNA spiked in. Subset defined: FACS-sorted CD8+CD4-CCR7+CD45RA+ naive T cells. These receptors were taken from a human donor in good health. Some libraries in this study had Jurkat cell RNA spiked in.

This clonotype showed up many times. The J gene is TRBJ1-1, the V gene TRBV5-4; no clear D gene. Germline values: CDR1 SGHNT, CDR2 YYREEE (reference sequence). V was shortened by 3 bases and J by 6 bases, with 12 bases between the two germline ends. The CDR3 has 13 amino acids. The CDR3 bases are TGTGCCAGCAGCTCAGGCCTTAATCCTGAAGCTTTCTTT. Protein sequence: CASSSGLNPEAFF. Drawing the rest from reference TRBV5-4 and TRBJ1-1, the complete variable domain is ETGVTQSPTHLIKTRGQQVTLRCSSQSGHNTVSWYQQALGQGPQFIFQYYREEENGRGNFPPRFSGLQFPNYSSELNVNALELDDSALYLCASSSGLNPEAFFGQGTRLTVV.

Note on this clonotype: A much larger clone is a single base away; this may be a read error. This chain connects TRBV19 to TRBJ1-1; TRBD1 aligns across 7 bases. The CDR3 loop spans 15 amino acids. V lost 4 bases, J lost 4 bases, and 9 bases stayed unmatched. Germline loops: CDR1 LNHDA, CDR2 SQIVND (reference sequence). Here the CDR3 DNA reads TGTGCCAGTAGTAAAATTTGGGGGACAGCCACTGAAGCTTTCTTT. Its translation is CASSKIWGTATEAFF. Combining the CDR3 with reference TRBV19 and TRBJ1-1 gives the whole variable domain DGGITQSPKYLFRKEGQNVTLSCEQNLNHDAMYWYRQDPGQGLRLIYYSQIVNDFQKGDIAEGYSVSREKKESFPLTVTSAQKNPTAFYLCASSKIWGTATEAFFGQGTRLTVV.

This clonotype was found many times. V gene TRBV4-1 combines with J gene TRBJ2-3, with D tentatively TRBD2 (5 bases). The CDR3 totals 17 residues. Germline lookup yields CDR1 MGHRA and CDR2 YSYEKL. Trimming took off 0 bases at V and 2 bases at J, with 15 bases between the two ends. The chain's CDR3 is CASSQDGLASSTDTQYF. The DNA of the CDR3 is TGCGCCAGCAGCCAAGATGGGCTAGCTTCCTCCACAGATACGCAGTATTTT.

The chain is built from TRBV12-3 or TRBV12-4 and TRBJ2-5; 14 nucleotides align to TRBD2. V lost 4 bases, J lost 4 bases, and 5 bases stayed unmatched. This CDR3 is 16 amino acids long. In DNA, the CDR3 is TGTGCCAGCAGTTCGCCGACTAGCGGGAGGGCAGAGACCCAGTACTTC. It specifies CASSSPTSGRAETQYF.

The sample holds many counts of this clonotype. The chain is built from TRBV4-1 and TRBJ2-1; D could derive from TRBD1 or TRBD2 (5 bases each). The CDR3 totals 14 residues. V was cut by 0 bases and J by 8 bases, with 11 bases left in between. Germline loops: CDR1 MGHRA, CDR2 YSYEKL. The CDR3 loop reads CASSQDMGVDEQFF. The CDR3 DNA reads TGCGCCAGCAGCCAAGACATGGGGGTGGATGAGCAGTTCTTC.

This clonotype has ten or more counts. This chain links TRBV7-8 with TRBJ2-2; D is uncertain. Germline CDR1 is SGHVS and CDR2 is FQNEAQ. V was clipped by 7 bases and J by 4 bases, with 13 bases between them. The CDR3 has 14 residues. Here the CDR3 reads CASTLSLSTGELFF. DNA of the CDR3: TGTGCCAGCACCCTGAGCCTATCCACCGGGGAGCTGTTTTTT.

This clonotype was recorded many times. The chain couples TRBV20-1 to TRBJ1-2, with 9 positions matching TRBD1. The CDR3 is 17 amino acids. CDR1 DFQATT and CDR2 SNEGSKA come from the germline V gene (reference sequence). V was clipped by 0 bases and J by 4 bases; unmatched bases: 12. The CDR3 region has the DNA TGCAGTGCTAGAGATCTAGGACAGGGGCTACCAAGCTATGGCTACACCTTC. As protein: CSARDLGQGLPSYGYTF.

This clonotype has ten or more counts. The chain carries TRBV12-3 or TRBV12-4 and TRBJ2-3; the match to TRBD2 covers 10 bases. The CDR3 spans 16 residues. Trimming removed 1 base from V and 3 bases from J; junction bases left unmatched: 4. DNA for the CDR3: TGTGCCAGCAGTTTAGGAGGAGCGGGGGGGACAGATACGCAGTATTTT. It translates to CASSLGGAGGTDTQYF.

This clonotype came up a few times. A read error may be the cause here, since a much bigger clone is one base away. The rearrangement uses TRBV7-2 and TRBJ2-1; unclear D gene. This CDR3 has 14 amino acids. The germline CDR1 and CDR2 sequences are SGHTA and FQGNSA. The CDR3 sequence: CASSLEFYYDEQFF. As DNA, the CDR3 is TGTGCCAGCAGCTTAGAGTTTTACTACGATGAGCAGTTCTTC.

Turning to this clonotype: The junction and the germline gene differ at one end; a read error may be behind it. V gene TRBV6-2 or TRBV6-3 combines with J gene TRBJ2-6; 9 bases align to TRBD1. This CDR3 has 18 residues. From germline, CDR1 is MNHEY and CDR2 SVGEGT. The CDR3 loop is CPSSGRDRADSGANVLTF. The CDR3 DNA is TGTCCCAGCTCAGGCAGGGACAGGGCTGACTCTGGGGCCAACGTCCTGACTTTC.

This clonotype was seen more than once but under ten times. This may be a read error: a much more frequent sequence differs by one nucleotide. The chain combines TRBV19 with TRBJ2-1; 14 nucleotides align to TRBD2. The CDR3 covers 16 residues. The V gene's germline CDR1 is LNHDA and CDR2 SQIVND (reference sequence). CDR3 DNA sequence: TGTGTCAGTAGTACGTCGGGACTAGCGGGAGTGGTTGAGCAGTTCTTC. Protein: CVSSTSGLAGVVEQFF.

This clonotype was recorded at least ten times. The J gene is TRBJ2-7, the V gene TRBV5-4, with 8 bases aligning to TRBD1. Germline CDR1 and CDR2: SGHNT and YYREEE (reference sequence). This CDR3 comprises 14 residues. J was trimmed by 3 bases and V by 2 bases; bases with no gene match: 4. The CDR3 protein is CASSFGTGDYEQYF. The CDR3 region has the DNA TGTGCCAGCAGCTTTGGGACAGGAGACTACGAGCAGTACTTC. The full variable domain, its missing parts supplied by reference TRBV5-4 and TRBJ2-7, is ETGVTQSPTHLIKTRGQQVTLRCSSQSGHNTVSWYQQALGQGPQFIFQYYREEENGRGNFPPRFSGLQFPNYSSELNVNALELDDSALYLCASSFGTGDYEQYFGPGTRLTVT.

In its sample, this clonotype was seen many times. The chain's CDR3 is CASSIGGSLAKNIQYF. The CDR3 bases are TGTGCCAGTAGTATCGGGGGCTCTCTAGCCAAAAACATTCAGTACTTC. The rearrangement links TRBV19 to TRBJ2-4; TRBD1 or TRBD2 may be the D gene (6 bases each). The CDR3 covers 16 residues. Trimming took off 3 bases at V and 0 bases at J, with 12 bases between the two ends. Germline V gene data show CDR1 as LNHDA and CDR2 as SQIVND (reference sequence).

The chain has TRBV10-2 and TRBJ2-7; TRBD1 or TRBD2 may be the D gene (5 bases each). The germline CDR1 and CDR2 sequences are WSHSY and SAAADI. The CDR3 spans 13 residues. The V end lost 5 bases, the J end lost 3 bases, and 11 bases lay between the germline ends. CDR3 sequence (DNA): TGCGCCAGCAGTACGGGACGGTACTACGAGCAGTACTTC. Residues: CASSTGRYYEQYF.

The sample holds many counts of this clonotype. The V and J genes are TRBV5-6 and TRBJ1-3, with D hard to call. Germline assignment: CDR1 SGHDT and CDR2 YYEEEE. Trimming pared 4 bases from V and 0 bases from J, leaving 17 bases between. The CDR3 extends over 17 amino acids. The CDR3 coding sequence is TGTGCCAGCAGCCGCGACACCTTGCTGATCTCTGGAAACACCATATATTTT. Residues: CASSRDTLLISGNTIYF.

This clonotype was counted at least ten times. This rearrangement joins TRBV20-1 to TRBJ2-7; a weak D match, TRBD1 (6 bases). The V end was cut by 6 bases, the J end by 6 bases, with 21 bases between. The CDR3 extends over 14 amino acids. Germline values: CDR1 DFQATT, CDR2 SNEGSKA (reference sequence). The CDR3 sequence: CSAGQIWEGGEQYF. The CDR3 nucleotides are TGCAGTGCCGGGCAGATATGGGAAGGGGGCGAGCAGTACTTC.

There are a few counts of this clonotype. This chain uses TRBV7-9 with TRBJ2-3; no clear D. The CDR3 totals 15 residues. V was trimmed by 2 bases and J by 0 bases, leaving 9 bases between them. Germline V gene sequence: CDR1 SEHNR, CDR2 FQNEAQ (reference sequence). For the CDR3, the DNA is TGTGCCAGCAGCTTACGCCGAATGAGCACAGATACGCAGTATTTT. As protein: CASSLRRMSTDTQYF.

There are many counts of this clonotype. The chain has TRBV9 and TRBJ2-5; 7 bases are a match to TRBD2. Germline CDR1 reads SGDLS; CDR2 reads YYNGEE. This CDR3 spans 14 amino acids. The junction had 4 bases not matched to a gene; V was cut back by 4 bases and J by 1 base. The CDR3 here is CASSTASGQETQYF. In DNA, the CDR3 is TGTGCCAGCAGCACAGCTAGCGGCCAAGAGACCCAGTACTTC.

This clonotype was seen a few times. The chain recombines TRBV7-6 with TRBJ1-5; 9 bases fit TRBD1. Germline V gives CDR1 SGHVS, CDR2 FNYEAQ. Trimming removed 5 bases from V and 6 bases from J; junction bases left unmatched: 8. There are 15 residues in the CDR3. The CDR3 DNA reads as TGTGCCAGCAGCCCTGGGACAGGGACGGGTCAGCCCCAGCATTTT. Encoded protein: CASSPGTGTGQPQHF. Full variable domain (rest looked up from reference TRBV7-6 and TRBJ1-5): GAGVSQSPRYKVTKRGQDVALRCDPISGHVSLYWYRQALGQGPEFLTYFNYEAQQDKSGLPNDRFSAERPEGSISTLTIQRTEQRDSAMYRCASSPGTGTGQPQHFGDGTRLSIL.

About this clonotype: This may stem from a read error, because a much larger clone lies one nucleotide away. The V and J genes are TRBV12-3 or TRBV12-4 and TRBJ2-4; D may match TRBD1 or TRBD2 (5 bases each). CDR3 length equals 13 residues. Here the CDR3 DNA reads TGTGCCGGCAGTTCCGGGGCCGAAAACATTCAGTACTTC. It specifies CAGSSGAENIQYF.

This clonotype was seen repeatedly, ten times or more. This rearrangement joins TRBV5-4 to TRBJ1-3, with 7 bases identical to TRBD1. This CDR3 is built from 16 residues. Trimming removed 6 bases from V and 0 bases from J; junction bases left unmatched: 9. Germline-derived CDR1 and CDR2 are SGHNT and YYREEE (reference sequence). The CDR3 DNA reads as TGTGCCAGCACCCGCAACAGGGGCGGCTCTGGAAACACCATATATTTT. It encodes CASTRNRGGSGNTIYF.

In its sample, this clonotype was seen many times. The chain recombines TRBV29-1 with TRBJ2-2; 7 bases fit TRBD2. The ends lost 0 bases at V and 5 bases at J; junction bases unmatched: 0. The CDR3 loop spans 13 amino acids. Germline CDR1 is SQVTM and CDR2 is ANQGSEA. The CDR3 bases are TGCAGCGTTGAAGAGCGGGGGACCGGGGAGCTGTTTTTT. Translating it yields CSVEERGTGELFF.

This clonotype turned up a few times. J is TRBJ2-3 and V is TRBV12-3 or TRBV12-4; 9 bases are a match to TRBD2. This CDR3 is built from 16 residues. The V segment lost 6 bases and the J segment 2 bases; nucleotides outside the gene matches: 9. In DNA, the CDR3 is TGTGCCAGCAGCCCCCTCCTAGCGGGGCCCACAGATACGCAGTATTTT. It encodes CASSPLLAGPTDTQYF.

A remark on this clonotype: A much more abundant neighbour one base away suggests this may be a read error. The rearrangement links TRBV6-2 or TRBV6-3 to TRBJ2-1; 13 nucleotides align to TRBD2. The CDR3 runs 14 residues. In germline, CDR1 is MNHEY, CDR2 SVGEGT. The CDR3 sequence is CASCYGLAGVGQFF. The CDR3 nucleotides read TGTGCCAGCTGTTACGGACTAGCGGGAGTAGGGCAGTTCTTC.

This clonotype was seen just once. This may come from a read error, since a much larger clone is one base off. V usage is TRBV7-6 and J usage is TRBJ2-3; 8 bases agree with TRBD1. This CDR3 has 17 residues. Germline-derived CDR1 and CDR2 are SGHVS and FNYEAQ. The DNA of the CDR3 is TGTGCCAGCAGCTTAGCCAGGGACAGGAGGGGCACAGATACGCGGTATTTT. Amino acid sequence: CASSLARDRRGTDTRYF.

This clonotype was seen ten or more times. The chain uses TRBV4-3 and TRBJ2-3; possibly TRBD2 for D (7 bases). CDR1 is LGHNA and CDR2 is YSLEER in the germline V gene. The CDR3 runs 16 residues. The V gene lost 0 bases and the J gene lost 0 bases, with 10 bases spanning the gap. The CDR3 protein is CASSQEGGASTDTQYF. In DNA, the CDR3 is TGCGCCAGCAGCCAAGAGGGGGGGGCTAGCACAGATACGCAGTATTTT.

This clonotype was counted at least ten times. V and J are TRBV6-2 or TRBV6-3 and TRBJ2-3; 11 bases are a match to TRBD2. The CDR3 consists of 16 residues. Germline assignment: CDR1 MNHEY and CDR2 SVGEGT. The ends lost 6 bases at V and 2 bases at J; junction bases unmatched: 7. CDR3 sequence: CASSPGTSGFTDTQYF. CDR3 in DNA: TGTGCCAGCAGCCCCGGGACTAGCGGCTTCACAGATACGCAGTATTTT.

This clonotype was observed a handful of times. The V call is TRBV20-1, the J call TRBJ2-7; D call uncertain. Germline-derived CDR1 and CDR2 are DFQATT and SNEGSKA (reference sequence). Deletions cut 3 bases from V and 2 bases from J, with 5 bases between. The CDR3 totals 11 residues. This chain's CDR3 is CSARLAYEQYF. For the CDR3, the DNA is TGCAGTGCTAGGCTGGCCTACGAGCAGTACTTC.

This clonotype has a count of ten or more. J is TRBJ1-4 and V is TRBV13; weak D call: TRBD1 (5 bases). V was shortened by 3 bases and J by 8 bases, with 10 bases between the two germline ends. The CDR3 has 13 amino acids. Germline CDR1 and CDR2: PRHDT and FYEKMQ (reference sequence). CDR3 in DNA: TGTGCCAGCAGCTTGGCCAGGGAAGAAAAACTGTTTTTT. Protein: CASSLAREEKLFF.

This clonotype was recorded at least ten times. This chain connects TRBV18 to TRBJ2-5; weak D call: TRBD2 (5 bases). The CDR3 loop spans 13 amino acids. CDR1 is KGHSH, CDR2 LQKENI, per germline. V was trimmed by 1 base and J by 5 bases, leaving 8 bases between them. Written as DNA, the CDR3 is TGTGCCAGCTCACCACAGGACTGGGAGACCCAGTACTTC. Its translation is CASSPQDWETQYF. The full variable domain, its missing parts supplied by reference TRBV18 and TRBJ2-5, is NAGVMQNPRHLVRRRGQEARLRCSPMKGHSHVYWYRQLPEEGLKFMVYLQKENIIDESGMPKERFSAEFPKEGPSILRIQQVVRGDSAAYFCASSPQDWETQYFGPGTRLLVL.